These T cell receptor beta chains were read from a single sample in a study of shared clonotypes between healthy human individuals. TCRdb's table, derived via immunoSEQ multiplex PCR, lists solely in-frame clones and lacks some. The sample lists 1,100,000 or so clones, 75% to 80% occurring once. The specimen was memory CD4+ T cells from PBMCs. The source of these receptors is a man younger than 35 in good health. Some clones in this sample may be carry-over from other donors' samples. The CDR3 runs from the conserved cysteine through the conserved F or W. D genes are given only for firm matches. The size entry is marked missing in some rows and otherwise reads once, few, many or a size class.

j_call v_call d_call clone_size cdr3_nt cdr3_aa
TRBJ2-7 TRBV11-2 . few TGTGCCAGCAGCAGTCTACAGTTCTCCTACGAGCAGTACTTC CASSSLQFSYEQYF
TRBJ1-4 TRBV5-1 . . TGCGCCAGCAGCCCGGACGCCATCAATGAAAAACTGTTTTTT CASSPDAINEKLFF
TRBJ1-2 TRBV5-1 TRBD1 . TGCGCCAGCAGCCCGCGGACAGGGGGCTCTGAGGGCTACACCTTC CASSPRTGGSEGYTF
TRBJ1-4 TRBV7-2 . . TGTGCCAGCAGCTACAGCACGGGACGGGGACCGGGGCTGTTTTTT CASSYSTGRGPGLFF
TRBJ1-2 TRBV12-5 . . TGTGCTAGTGGTTTGGTTGATAGGGACCGAGATGGCTACACCTTC CASGLVDRDRDGYTF
TRBJ2-5 TRBV4-2 . few TGTGCCAGCAGCCGCGGTGGGGGGAGAGAAGAGACCCAGTACTTC CASSRGGGREETQYF
TRBJ2-7 TRBV29-1 TRBD2 few TGCAGCGCTACTACGGCGGGAGACGAGCAGTACTTC CSATTAGDEQYF
TRBJ1-2 TRBV7-6 TRBD1 . TGTGCCAGCAGCTCCTCAGGGGGCGGTGGCTACACCTTC CASSSSGGGGYTF
TRBJ2-1 TRBV6-5 . . TGTGCCAGCAGCCGCAACCTGGGAGGAGGCAATGAGCAGTTCTTC CASSRNLGGGNEQFF
TRBJ2-1 TRBV5-1 TRBD2 . TGCGCCAGCAGCTTGGGTAGCGGGGGCAATGAGCAGTTCTTC CASSLGSGGNEQFF
TRBJ1-2 TRBV19 TRBD1 . TGTGCCAGTAGTCGGGACAGAATATATGGCTACACCTTC CASSRDRIYGYTF
TRBJ1-5 TRBV29-1 . few TGCAGCGTTAGAGACAGCCCCAATCAGCCCCAGCATTTT CSVRDSPNQPQHF
TRBJ1-2 TRBV28 . . TGTGCCAGCAGTATTGGTATGGGGGACTATGGCTACACCTTC CASSIGMGDYGYTF